This T cell receptor beta chain was sequenced in a study of blood T cell repertoires in COVID-19. Study-level background: Sites across the United States, Italy and Spain contributed samples from acute and convalescent COVID-19.

Study processing details: Amplification of reference gene primers was used by the study to estimate nucleated cell counts. The repertoire was sequenced with immunoSEQ multiplex PCR; TCRdb's copy has only in-frame clones and lacks some. V and J calls and clone size follow that table, whereas D and trimming were derived from the DNA. The sample shows some 180,000 clones, 70% to 85% of them seen only once. The CDR3 sequence is 14 residues long. Sequencing used peripheral blood. This receptor was identified in a man aged 50 to 59 who had recovered from COVID-19. The rearrangement links TRBV21-1 to TRBJ2-7; TRBD1 is taken as the D call from the table, unchecked against the DNA. TRBV21-1 is recorded as a pseudogene. CDR3 bases: TGTGCCAGCAGTCAGGGGAGAAACCTACCCGAGCAGTACTTC. Translated: CASSQGRNLPEQYF.